The clone carrying this TCR beta chain was detected only a few times. Its antigen is undetermined. In the same sample, other DNA sequences code for this CDR3. The protocol was immunoSEQ multiplex PCR, while the TCRdb copy is restricted to in-frame clones and leaves out a portion. The data contain approximately 17,000 clones, approximately 57% of them singletons. These data are taken from a study of Tregs in tolerant kidney transplant recipients. Study context: CD4+CD25+CD127- cells came from approximately three-day belatacept mixed lymphocyte reactions, some with roughly five-day graft donor restimulation. Sorting used antibodies to exclude donor cells. Study-wide points: Expanding Tregs on activated donor B cells appeared to best identify donor-specific TCRbeta clones. Few patients were studied, so findings need validation in larger groups.

The sample comprised Tregs from blood cultured with allogeneic cells. The receptor was isolated from a human donor in good health.

CDR3: CAWRLTGINTEAFF. The CDR3 region has the DNA TGTGCCTGGAGACTGACAGGGATAAACACTGAAGCTTTCTTT. The chain links TRBV30 to TRBJ1-1, with 7 bases aligning to TRBD1. Germline V gene lookup returns CDR1 GTSNPN and CDR2 SVGIG (reference sequence). Unmatched junction bases numbered 6, after V lost 3 bases and J lost 2 bases. The CDR3 runs 14 residues.